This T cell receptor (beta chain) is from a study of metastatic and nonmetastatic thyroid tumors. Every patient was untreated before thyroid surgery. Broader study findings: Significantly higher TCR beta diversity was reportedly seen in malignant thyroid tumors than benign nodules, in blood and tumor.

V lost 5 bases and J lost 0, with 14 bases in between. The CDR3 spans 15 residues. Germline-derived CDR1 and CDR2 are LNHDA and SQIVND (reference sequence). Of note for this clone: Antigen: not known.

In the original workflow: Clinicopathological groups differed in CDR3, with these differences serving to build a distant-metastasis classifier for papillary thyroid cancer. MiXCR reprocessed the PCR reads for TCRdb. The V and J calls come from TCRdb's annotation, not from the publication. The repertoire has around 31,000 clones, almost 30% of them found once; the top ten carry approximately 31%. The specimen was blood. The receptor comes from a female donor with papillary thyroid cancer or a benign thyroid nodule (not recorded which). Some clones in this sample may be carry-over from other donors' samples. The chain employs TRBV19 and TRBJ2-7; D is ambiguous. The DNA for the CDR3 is TGTGCCAGTAGTCCATCCGCGTCGAGCTCCTACGAGCAGTACTTC. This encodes CASSPSASSSYEQYF.